This T cell receptor (beta chain) was captured by sequencing in a study of Graves' ophthalmopathy and Graves' hyperthyroidism. This clonotype was observed at least ten times. TCR beta CDR3 regions were amplified from RNA transcripts. RT-PCR with HTBI primers came first, then second-round multiplex PCR. TCRdb processed the multiplex PCR reads anew with MiXCR; each CDR3 protein has one entry. The table has almost 400,000 distinct CDR3 sequences, about a sixth seen once; the top ten hold 1.6%. Trimming removed 2 bases from V and 5 bases from J; junction bases left unmatched: 6. The CDR3 loop spans 16 amino acids. From germline, CDR1 is MNHEY and CDR2 SVGEGT. In donors with ophthalmopathy, activity was moderate-to-severe, with CAS ≥3, NOSPECS ≥4 and duration under 3 months. In this cohort, patients with other autoimmune diseases, uncontrolled infections, pregnancy or lactation were excluded. Serum thyroxine and TRAb, along with clinical symptoms, thyroid ultrasound and orbital computed tomography, were what diagnosis relied on. Isolation of PBMCs was performed using 10 ml of fresh peripheral blood.

Sequencing used peripheral blood. The origin of this receptor is a woman in her late teens or twenties with Graves' ophthalmopathy. This rearrangement joins TRBV6-2 or TRBV6-3 to TRBJ2-2; TRBD1 matches at 9 bases. The CDR3 sequence: CASSYHLTGGTGELFF. The DNA of the CDR3 is TGTGCCAGCAGTTACCATCTGACAGGGGGAACCGGGGAGCTGTTTTTT.